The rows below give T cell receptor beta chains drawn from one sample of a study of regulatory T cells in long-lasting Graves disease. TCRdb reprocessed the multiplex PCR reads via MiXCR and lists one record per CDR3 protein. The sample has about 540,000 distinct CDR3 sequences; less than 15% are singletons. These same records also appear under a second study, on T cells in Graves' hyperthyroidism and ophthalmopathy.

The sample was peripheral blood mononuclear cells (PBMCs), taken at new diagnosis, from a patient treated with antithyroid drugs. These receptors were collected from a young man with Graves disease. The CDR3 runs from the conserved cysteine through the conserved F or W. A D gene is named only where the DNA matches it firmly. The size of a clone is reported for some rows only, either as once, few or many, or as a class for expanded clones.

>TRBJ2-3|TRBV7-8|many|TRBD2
TGTGCCAGCAGCCCTAGGAATAGCGGGAACTCAGATACGCAGTATTTT
CASSPRNSGNSDTQYF
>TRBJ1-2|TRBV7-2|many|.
TGTGCCAGCAGCTTAAGGTCAACCGAGGGTTGCACCTTC
CASSLRSTEGCTF
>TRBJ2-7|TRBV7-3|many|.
TGTGCCAGCAGCGCTAGGGCTACTAGCTCCGAGCAGTACTTC
CASSARATSSEQYF
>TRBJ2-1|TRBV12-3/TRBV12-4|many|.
TGTGCCAGCACTCCCCCGGGTCTTTACAATGAGCAGTTCTTC
CASTPPGLYNEQFF
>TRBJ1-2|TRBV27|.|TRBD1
TGTGCCAGCAGTAGAGGGGGACAGGCCTATGGCTACACCTTC
CASSRGGQAYGYTF
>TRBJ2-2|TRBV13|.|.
TGTGCCAGCAGCTTAGTCGCTTCCGACTACCCCACCGGGGAGCTGTTTTTT
CASSLVASDYPTGELFF
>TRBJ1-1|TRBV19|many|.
TGTGCCAGTACCCGGACAGATTTACTTGAAGCTTTCTTT
CASTRTDLLEAFF
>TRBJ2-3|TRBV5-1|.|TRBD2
TGCGCCAGCAGTAGGCTAGCGGACTCAACAGATACGCAGTATTTT
CASSRLADSTDTQYF
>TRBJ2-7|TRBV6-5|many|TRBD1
TGTGCCAGCAGTTCTTTCCGACAGGGAAGGGGTGAGCAGTACTTC
CASSSFRQGRGEQYF
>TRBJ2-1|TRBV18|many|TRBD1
TGTGCCAGCTCACCGACAGGGGGCGGTGAGCAGTTCTTC
CASSPTGGGEQFF
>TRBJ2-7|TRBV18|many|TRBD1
TGTGCCAGCGCCCGGGACAGGGGACCATACGAGCAGTACTTC
CASARDRGPYEQYF
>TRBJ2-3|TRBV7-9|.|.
TGTGCCAGCAGCTTTATGCGGGCAGCGCAGTATTTT
CASSFMRAAQYF
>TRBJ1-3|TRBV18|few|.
TGTGCCAGCTCACTGCGGACAGAAGAAAACACCATATATTTT
CASSLRTEENTIYF
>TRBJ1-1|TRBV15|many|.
TGTGCCACCAGCAGAGATGCCCAGAAATTTACAGCTTTCTTT
CATSRDAQKFTAFF
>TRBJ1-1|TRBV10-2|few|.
TGCGCCAGCAGTGGGCAGAGACGGGCTGAAGCTTTCTTT
CASSGQRRAEAFF
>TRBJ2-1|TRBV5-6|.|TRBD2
TGTGCCAGCAGCCTCCCGAGGAGCGGGACGGATGAGCAGTTCTTC
CASSLPRSGTDEQFF
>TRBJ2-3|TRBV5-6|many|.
TGTGCCAGCAGCGCCCAGCAGGCGGGGACAGATACGCAGTATTTT
CASSAQQAGTDTQYF
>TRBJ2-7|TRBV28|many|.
TGTGCCAGCGCCTCTCCCGCAGCGTACTCCGACGAGCAGTACTTC
CASASPAAYSDEQYF
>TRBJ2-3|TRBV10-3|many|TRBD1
TGTGCCATCAGTCCGGGACAGGAGACAGATACGCAGTATTTT
CAISPGQETDTQYF
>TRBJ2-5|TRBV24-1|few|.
TGTGCCACCAGTGAACCGACAGGTGGCGAGACCCAGTACTTC
CATSEPTGGETQYF
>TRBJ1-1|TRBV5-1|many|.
TGCGCCAGCTCCCAGGGTGTTCGGGACACTGAAGCTTTCTTT
CASSQGVRDTEAFF
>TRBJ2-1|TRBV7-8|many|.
TGTGCCAGCAGCTTAGTGACAGGCTACAATGAGCAGTTCTTC
CASSLVTGYNEQFF
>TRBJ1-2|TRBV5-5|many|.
TGTGCCAGCAGCTTGGGGTCGGGGTGGGAATCTGGCTACACCTTC
CASSLGSGWESGYTF
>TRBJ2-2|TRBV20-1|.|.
TGCAGTGCTAGTAGCGGAATCCCCACCGGGGAGCTGTTTTTT
CSASSGIPTGELFF
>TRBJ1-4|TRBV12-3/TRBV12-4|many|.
TGTGCCAGCAGTTCGACCTTCGGGGAAAAACTGTTTTTT
CASSSTFGEKLFF
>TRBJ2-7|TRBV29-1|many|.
TGCAGCGTCCGGGACACTTACTACGAGCAGTACTTC
CSVRDTYYEQYF
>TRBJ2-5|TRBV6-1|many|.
TGTGCCAGCACAAACAGACAAGAGACCCAGTACTTC
CASTNRQETQYF
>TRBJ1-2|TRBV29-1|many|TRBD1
TGCAGCGTGGCCGGGACAGGAAACTATGGCTACACCTTC
CSVAGTGNYGYTF
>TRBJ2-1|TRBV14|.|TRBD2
TGTGCCAGCAGCCAATTGAGGGCTAGCGGGAGTCCATACAATGAGCAGTTCTTC
CASSQLRASGSPYNEQFF
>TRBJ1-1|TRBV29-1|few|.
TGCAGCGTTCATAAGTTTGCAGGGAACACTGAAGCTTTCTTT
CSVHKFAGNTEAFF
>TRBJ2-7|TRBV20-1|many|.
TGCAGTGCTACAAAATGGAGGGGCTACGAGCAGTACTTC
CSATKWRGYEQYF
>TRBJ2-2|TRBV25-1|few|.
TGTGCCAGCAGTGAATGGGGCTCCGGGGAGCTGTTTTTT
CASSEWGSGELFF
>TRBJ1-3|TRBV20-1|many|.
TGCAGCTCCCAATTGATAGGCACCATATATTTT
CSSQLIGTIYF
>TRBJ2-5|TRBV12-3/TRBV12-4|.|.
TGTGCCAGCAGTTTAAGGGTGGAACAAGAGACCCAGTACTTC
CASSLRVEQETQYF
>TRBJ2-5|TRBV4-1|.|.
TGCGCCAGCAGCCAAGATTTTTGGGACTCCTATTACTTC
CASSQDFWDSYYF
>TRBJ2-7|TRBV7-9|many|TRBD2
TGTGCCAGCAGCGGCAGTAGCGGGAGCGGCCAGGGGTACGAGCAGTACTTC
CASSGSSGSGQGYEQYF
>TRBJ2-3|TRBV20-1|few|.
TGCAGTGCTAGACATACAGGCGGAAGGGGATTTGACACAGATACGCAGTATTTT
CSARHTGGRGFDTDTQYF
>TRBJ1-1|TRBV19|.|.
TGTGCCAGTAGTATAGCCCGGACGAGCACTGAAGCTTTCTTT
CASSIARTSTEAFF
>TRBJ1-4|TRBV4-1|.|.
TGCGCCAGCAACAAGTTCCTAGAGGATGAAAAACTGTTTTTT
CASNKFLEDEKLFF
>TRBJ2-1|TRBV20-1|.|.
TGCAGTGCTAGAGCGGGAAGGAATGAGCAGTTCTTC
CSARAGRNEQFF
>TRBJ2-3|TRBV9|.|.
TGTGCCAGCAGCGTAGCCACCCTGGGCACAGATACGCAGTATTTT
CASSVATLGTDTQYF
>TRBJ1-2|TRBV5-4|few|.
TGTGCCAGCAGCTTTAGAGGGGGAAACTATGGCTACACCTTC
CASSFRGGNYGYTF
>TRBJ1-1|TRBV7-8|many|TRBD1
TGTGCCAGCAGCCCGAAAATAGACAGGGACACTGAAGCTTTCTTT
CASSPKIDRDTEAFF
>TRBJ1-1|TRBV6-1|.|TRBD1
TGTGCCAGCAGGGGGACAGCTATGAACACTGAAGCTTTCTTT
CASRGTAMNTEAFF